The T cell receptor (beta chain) described here comes from a study of T cell repertoires in cytomegalovirus infection. Study-level information: CMV epitopes that were recently identified and HLA-C-restricted were used alongside well-studied HLA-B-restricted ones. Findings of the study overall: Ex vivo, HLA-C-restricted CMV-specific TCR beta clonotypes prevailed over the rest of the response.

To note about this clonotype: The antigen is unknown.

This CDR3 is 14 amino acids long. The V and J ends lost 6 bases and 4 bases, in that order; junction bases with no gene match: 4. TCRdb called the reads again in MiXCR, with one record for every CDR3 protein. Of about 160,000 distinct CDR3 sequences listed, 20% to 25% are singletons. This chain joins TRBV12-3 or TRBV12-4 and TRBJ2-2; 8 bases are shared with TRBD1. This receptor was identified in a human donor in good health (CMV status not recorded). Some clones in this sample may be carry-over from other donors' samples. Specimen: CD8+ T cells from cultured PBMCs, collected from culture after CMV antigen stimulation. The CDR3 nucleotides read TGTGCCAGCAGCCCTACAGGGGGCACCGGGGAGCTGTTTTTT. Translated: CASSPTGGTGELFF.